The next 32 T cell receptor beta chains were all read from a single sample in a study of naive and memory T cell subsets. Amplification of ligated cDNA took four PCR rounds with SP2 and nested alpha and beta constant primers. TCRdb recomputed calls from the 5' RACE reads with MiXCR, one row per CDR3 protein. Of over 45,000 distinct CDR3 sequences listed, more than 7.5% were seen once; the top ten hold just over 9.5%. TCR cDNA received a 3' ligated oligonucleotide that carried a UMI. The receptors shown here come from a female donor in good health.

This clonotype was observed a few times. This sequence joins TRBV30 and TRBJ2-3, with TRBD1 matching 10 bases. Per germline, CDR1 GTSNPN and CDR2 SVGIG (reference sequence). V lost 3 bases, J lost 2 bases, and 11 bases stayed unmatched. This CDR3 has 17 residues. The CDR3: CAWRNWGTGVFTDTQYF. In nucleotides, the CDR3 is TGTGCCTGGAGAAACTGGGGGACAGGGGTCTTCACAGATACGCAGTATTTT.

The gene calls are TRBV21-1 and TRBJ1-3. TRBV21-1 is listed as a pseudogene. CDR3 length equals 12 residues. The CDR3 region has the DNA TGTGCCAACCGCGGCTCTGGAAACACCATATATTTT. Encoded protein: CANRGSGNTIYF.

This clonotype was counted many times. The chain joins TRBV12-3 or TRBV12-4 to TRBJ1-4, with D unresolved. Trimming stripped 2 bases from V and 12 bases from J, with 16 bases between. The CDR3 consists of 14 residues. The CDR3 reads CASSLRRPLTQLFF. The CDR3 nucleotides read TGTGCCAGCAGTTTACGGCGGCCTCTCACCCAACTGTTTTTT.

For this clonotype: With a much larger clone just one base away, this may be a read error. CDR3 bases: TGTGCCAGCAGAGCTGCGAGGAAAAAACTGTTTTTT. Translation gives CASRAARKKLFF. The V and J genes are TRBV6-2 or TRBV6-3 and TRBJ1-4; D ambiguous. Germline V lookup: CDR1 MNHEY, CDR2 SVGEGT. V was cut by 6 bases and J by 9 bases, with 11 bases left in between. The CDR3 has 12 amino acids.

This chain links TRBV7-9 with TRBJ2-7, with D maybe TRBD2 (6 bases). The CDR3 is 13 residues long. CDR1 is SEHNR, CDR2 FQNEAQ, per germline (reference sequence). Trimming left V 5 bases short and J 6 bases short, with 14 bases between. CDR3 residues: CASSLGGSREQYF. As DNA, the CDR3 is TGTGCCAGCAGCCTGGGGGGAAGCCGCGAGCAGTACTTC.

This clonotype was picked up many times. V usage is TRBV7-9 and J usage is TRBJ1-2; no firm D call. V was trimmed by 5 bases and J by 8 bases, leaving 15 bases between them. The CDR3 extends over 13 amino acids. Per the germline V gene, CDR1 is SEHNR and CDR2 is FQNEAQ (reference sequence). CDR3 loop: CASSPGSSYGYTF. The CDR3 DNA reads as TGTGCCAGCAGCCCGGGGTCTTCTTACGGCTACACCTTC.

The chain carries TRBV7-2 and TRBJ2-3, with 9 nucleotides matching TRBD2. J was trimmed by 6 bases and V by 1 base; bases with no gene match: 11. The CDR3 consists of 17 residues. Germline V CDR1 and CDR2: SGHTA, FQGNSA. CDR3 residues: CASSLDFRALAGDTQYF. CDR3 coding DNA: TGTGCCAGCAGCTTAGATTTTAGGGCGCTAGCGGGGGATACGCAGTATTTT. Full variable domain (outside the CDR3, taken from reference TRBV7-2 and TRBJ2-3): GAGVSQSPSNKVTEKGKDVELRCDPISGHTALYWYRQSLGQGLEFLIYFQGNSAPDKSGLPSDRFSAERTGGSVSTLTIQRTQQEDSAVYLCASSLDFRALAGDTQYFGPGTRLTVL.

This clonotype occurred a few times. The rearrangement joins TRBV6-2 or TRBV6-3 to TRBJ2-1; D is undetermined. Germline loops: CDR1 MNHEY, CDR2 SVGEGT. Trimming pared 3 bases from V and 7 bases from J, leaving 10 bases between. The CDR3 is 13 amino acids. The CDR3 DNA sequence: TGTGCCAGCAGTTATATCGTTGCGAATGAGCAGTTCTTC. This encodes CASSYIVANEQFF.

This clonotype was observed at least ten times. This chain connects TRBV6-2 or TRBV6-3 to TRBJ1-5, with D perhaps TRBD1 (6 bases). Trimming cost V 2 bases and J 3 bases, with 11 bases left between them. This CDR3 has 15 amino acids. Germline CDR1 and CDR2: MNHEY and SVGEGT. This CDR3 reads CASSYRRGPNQPQHF. In DNA form, the CDR3 reads TGTGCCAGCAGTTACCGCAGGGGACCCAATCAGCCCCAGCATTTT.

This clonotype was observed many times. The V and J genes are TRBV2 and TRBJ2-3, with D possibly being TRBD1 (5 bases). Germline V gene sequence: CDR1 SNHLY, CDR2 FYNNEI. This CDR3 comprises 15 residues. Trimming took 9 bases from V and 3 from J, leaving 19 bases between them. CDR3 coding DNA: TGTGCCAGTCTGGCACGACAGAGATCAACAGATACGCAGTATTTT. Its translation is CASLARQRSTDTQYF.

This clonotype appeared many times. The V gene is TRBV12-3 or TRBV12-4, the J gene TRBJ2-2, with D tentatively TRBD1 (7 bases). V was pared by 6 bases and J by 7 bases, with 15 bases between. CDR3 length: 14 amino acids. CDR3 coding DNA: TGTGCCAGCAGAGGAGACAGGGAGGTCGGGGAGCTGTTTTTT. Translating it yields CASRGDREVGELFF.

This clonotype turned up a few times. V and J are TRBV29-1 and TRBJ2-5; D not resolved. The CDR3 length is 12 residues. Germline CDR1 reads SQVTM; CDR2 reads ANQGSEA. CDR3 in amino acids: CSIRTYQETQYF. As DNA, the CDR3 is TGCAGTATTCGCACGTACCAAGAGACCCAGTACTTC.

J is TRBJ1-5 and V is TRBV6-1; D ambiguous. Per germline, CDR1 MNHNS and CDR2 SASEGT. This CDR3 has 13 amino acids. V was pared by 7 bases and J by 7 bases, with 14 bases between. The CDR3, as DNA: TGTGCCAGCAACAGCTTACAGCTCCAGCCCCAGCATTTT. It codes for CASNSLQLQPQHF.

This clonotype was observed many times. The chain employs TRBV7-6 and TRBJ1-6, with a weak D call TRBD1 (5 bases). The CDR3 has 17 amino acids. Germline assignment: CDR1 SGHVS and CDR2 FNYEAQ. V lost 5 bases and J lost 0, with 14 bases in between. The CDR3: CASSPREGSSYNSPLHF. CDR3 DNA sequence: TGTGCCAGCAGCCCCAGAGAGGGGAGCTCCTATAATTCACCCCTCCACTTT.

This clonotype was seen ten or more times. The V and J genes are TRBV11-2 and TRBJ2-3, with D perhaps TRBD1 (6 bases). Germline V gives CDR1 SGHAT, CDR2 FQNNGV. This CDR3 comprises 14 residues. V shed 6 bases and J shed 1 base, with 11 bases lying between them. CDR3 sequence reads: CASSWGPRTDTQYF. CDR3 sequence (DNA): TGTGCCAGCAGTTGGGGGCCACGCACAGATACGCAGTATTTT.

This clonotype came up many times. The V and J genes are TRBV5-1 and TRBJ1-1; maybe TRBD1 (5 bases). The CDR3 totals 15 residues. Deletions cut 0 bases from V and 7 bases from J, with 16 bases between. CDR1 is SGHRS, CDR2 YFSETQ, per germline. The chain's CDR3 is CASSLDGDSQDEAFF. CDR3 bases: TGCGCCAGCAGCTTGGATGGGGACTCACAAGATGAAGCTTTCTTT.

This sequence joins TRBV28 and TRBJ2-2, with D uncertain. Germline CDR1 is MDHEN and CDR2 is SYDVKM. This CDR3 has 15 residues. Trimming pared 6 bases from V and 6 bases from J, leaving 17 bases between. The CDR3 loop reads CASSPDPDRAGELFF. The CDR3, as DNA: TGTGCCAGCAGCCCGGACCCAGATCGCGCCGGGGAGCTGTTTTTT.

The chain combines TRBV19 with TRBJ2-3; D perhaps matches TRBD1 (6 bases). Per germline, CDR1 LNHDA and CDR2 SQIVND (reference sequence). Trimming removed 3 bases from V and 0 bases from J, with 19 bases in between. This CDR3 is built from 18 residues. CDR3 in amino acids: CASSMRVAGAVSTDTQYF. The CDR3 nucleotides read TGTGCCAGTAGTATGAGGGTGGCAGGGGCCGTGAGCACAGATACGCAGTATTTT.

This clonotype has only a few counts. The rearrangement links TRBV10-3 to TRBJ2-1; D may match TRBD1 or TRBD2 (7 bases each). CDR1 is ENHRY and CDR2 is SYGVKD in the germline V gene. The CDR3 has 16 residues. The V end lost 3 bases, the J end lost 7 bases, and 19 bases lay between the germline ends. Written as DNA, the CDR3 is TGTGCCATCAGTGATCCACCCCACAGGGGAGGGAATGAGCAGTTCTTC. Its protein product is CAISDPPHRGGNEQFF.

The chain joins TRBV7-2 to TRBJ2-3; D may be TRBD2 (7 bases). V gave up 1 base and J gave up 7 bases, with 21 bases separating them. CDR3 length equals 17 residues. Per the germline V gene, CDR1 is SGHTA and CDR2 is FQGNSA. CDR3 sequence reads: CASSLVGGLNRRNTQYF. CDR3 sequence (DNA): TGTGCCAGCAGCTTAGTGGGGGGGCTTAATCGGAGAAATACGCAGTATTTT.

The chain uses TRBV12-5 and TRBJ1-2; D may be TRBD1 (5 bases). CDR3 length: 13 amino acids. V was trimmed by 6 bases and J by 8 bases, leaving 16 bases between them. CDR1 is LGHNT and CDR2 is FRNRAP in the germline V gene. The CDR3 is CASGRDAGRGYTF. As DNA, the CDR3 is TGTGCTAGTGGCAGGGACGCCGGAAGAGGCTACACCTTC.

The rearrangement joins TRBV4-1 to TRBJ1-5; D unclear. V gave up 1 base and J gave up 6 bases, with 7 bases separating them. The CDR3 sequence is 13 residues long. Germline CDR1 and CDR2: MGHRA and YSYEKL. Here the CDR3 DNA reads TGCGCCAGCAGCCAAGGAGCAGGTCAGCCCCAGCATTTT. It yields the protein CASSQGAGQPQHF.

This clonotype was seen a handful of times. V gene TRBV4-2 combines with J gene TRBJ2-4; the match to TRBD2 covers 7 bases. Looked up from germline, CDR1 is LGHNA and CDR2 is YNFKEQ. This CDR3 has 15 amino acids. J was trimmed by 15 bases and V by 0 bases; bases with no gene match: 14. CDR3 residues: CASSQDERDSRNPYF. CDR3 sequence (DNA): TGTGCCAGCAGCCAAGATGAGCGGGACTCGCGTAATCCGTACTTC.

This clonotype has a handful of counts. The chain carries TRBV4-1 and TRBJ1-5, with D perhaps TRBD1 (5 bases). The CDR3 is 17 amino acids. The germline V and J ends were trimmed by 1 base and 7 bases, with 20 bases remaining between them. Germline CDR1 MGHRA, CDR2 YSYEKL. The CDR3 loop reads CASSQAGGVGVNQPQHF. CDR3 DNA: TGCGCCAGCAGCCAAGCCGGCGGGGTAGGGGTTAACCAGCCCCAGCATTTT.

The table lists this clonotype with many counts. J is TRBJ1-1 and V is TRBV9; no firm D call. Germline CDR1 is SGDLS and CDR2 is YYNGEE. There are 14 residues in the CDR3. V was trimmed by 4 bases and J by 4 bases, leaving 14 bases between them. CDR3 amino acids: CASSPHSSSTEAFF. CDR3 bases: TGTGCCAGCAGCCCTCATTCGAGCAGCACTGAAGCTTTCTTT.

This clonotype was found a few times. This chain links TRBV7-8 with TRBJ2-2; D is unclear. Germline CDR1 reads SGHVS; CDR2 reads FQNEAQ. Trimming pared 3 bases from V and 5 bases from J, leaving 4 bases between. CDR3 length: 12 residues. The CDR3 nucleotides read TGTGCCAGCAGCTTCGCAACCGGGGAGCTGTTTTTT. Translation gives CASSFATGELFF.

This clonotype has ten or more counts. This rearrangement joins TRBV7-9 to TRBJ2-1; D remains unclear. The CDR3 has 14 residues. Trimming removed 2 bases at V and 13 bases at J, with 18 bases between. The germline V gene has CDR1 SEHNR and CDR2 FQNEAQ (reference sequence). CDR3 sequence reads: CASSLLASAINQFF. The DNA of the CDR3 is TGTGCCAGCAGCTTACTGGCGTCGGCTATTAATCAGTTCTTC.

This clonotype was observed many times. V and J are TRBV12-3 or TRBV12-4 and TRBJ1-6; 10 positions match TRBD1. Trimming at V came to 5 bases and at J to 7 bases, leaving 5 bases not matched to a gene. The CDR3 spans 15 residues. The CDR3 bases are TGTGCCAGCAGTCTCTCGGGACAGGGGAATTCACCCCTCCACTTT. Translation gives CASSLSGQGNSPLHF.

In its sample, this clonotype was seen many times. The chain is built from TRBV4-3 and TRBJ1-1; a weak D match, TRBD1 (6 bases). Trimming shortened V by 0 bases and J by 6 bases, and 8 bases separated the two germline ends. CDR3 length: 13 residues. CDR1 is LGHNA, CDR2 YSLEER, per germline. DNA for the CDR3: TGCGCCAGCAGCCAAGACCGGGGGCCTGAAGCTTTCTTT. Translating it yields CASSQDRGPEAFF.

The chain is built from TRBV5-1 and TRBJ2-3, with D perhaps TRBD1 or TRBD2 (5 bases each). Germline CDR1 and CDR2: SGHRS and YFSETQ. V lost 5 bases to trimming and J lost 4 bases, with 14 bases between them. This CDR3 region has 14 residues. The CDR3 coding sequence is TGCGCCAGCAGAGCCCAGGGAGAACCAGATACGCAGTATTTT. It yields the protein CASRAQGEPDTQYF.

The V call is TRBV19, the J call TRBJ2-7; 7 bases fit TRBD1. This CDR3 contains 15 residues. J was trimmed by 0 bases and V by 6 bases; bases with no gene match: 8. Germline-derived CDR1 and CDR2 are LNHDA and SQIVND (reference sequence). CDR3 coding DNA: TGTGCCAGTAGCGTTACAGGGGCGGGCTCCTACGAGCAGTACTTC. Translation: CASSVTGAGSYEQYF.

This clonotype turned up a few times. J is TRBJ2-3 and V is TRBV9, with TRBD2 as a possible D gene (6 bases). The CDR3 is 14 residues long. V was pared by 0 bases and J by 3 bases, with 8 bases between. Per the germline V gene, CDR1 is SGDLS and CDR2 is YYNGEE. CDR3 sequence reads: CASSVAGVTDTQYF. The CDR3 DNA follows: TGTGCCAGCAGCGTAGCGGGGGTGACAGATACGCAGTATTTT.